This paragraph covers one T cell receptor beta chain sequence. Its antigen is still unknown. Per-base quality was not reported, and no clone a single base away is much larger than it. V and J are truncated by 4 bases and 8 bases respectively, leaving an intervening sequence of 18 bases. From cysteine to phenylalanine, the CDR3 is 15 amino acids long. Only the CDR3 DNA is retained, 45 bases long and in frame from the first base. The germline V gene provides CDR1 MDHEN and CDR2 SYDVKM. The source of the sample is a study of vaccination and CD4 T cells after COVID-19 (dated by TCRdb to between 2021 and 2022). For the wider study: Convalescent patients had a positive SARS-CoV-2 result on nasal swab PCR, and of these patients, several had mild disease and one had severe disease. Six males and four females were included in the convalescent cohort, with two Hispanic individuals, seven Caucasians, two Asians and one multiracial person represented. Each participant got two doses of either the Pfizer-BioNTech BNT162b2 vaccine (n=8) or the Moderna mRNA-1273 vaccine (n=2). Post-COVID blood samples were collected from convalescent patients a median of approximately 93 days after diagnosis, with a range of about 30 to 161 days. The time from the second vaccine dose to post-vaccine blood sampling had a median of 72 days and ranged from about 12 to 241 days. Three convalescent patients were sampled both early after vaccination (day 14) and late after vaccination (days 161 to 241). Overlapping spike peptide pools from SARS-CoV-2 and from the common cold coronaviruses HCoV-NL63, HCoV-OC43 and HCoV-229E were used as culture stimuli. Control cultures used a CEFX viral epitope pool as positive control, an HIV-1 Nef peptide pool as negative control, or no peptide. The spike-specific CD4+ TCR repertoire was compared before and after mRNA vaccination in fewer than eleven COVID-19 convalescent patients and a handful of infection-naive healthy vaccine recipients.

To prepare the library, PCR was applied. DNA from cultured CD4+ T cells was subjected to TCR sequencing with the Oncomine TCR Beta short-read assay at the Johns Hopkins FTIC core. Genomic DNA was extracted from the cultured CD4+ T cells with the QIAamp micro DNA kit. The Oncomine TCR Beta libraries from cultured CD4+ T cells were pooled using unique dual indexes and then sequenced on an Illumina iSeq 100. The study's processing was this. Non-productive sequences were filtered out, and CDR3s that did not start with C, did not end with F or W, or were shorter than 7 amino acids were discarded. The MANAFEST web application identified antigen-specific clonotypes by comparing peptide-stimulated wells against reference wells and other culture wells. For a clone to be called positive, the clone needed an FDR below 0.05, an odds ratio above 5, and a productive frequency above 0.1% in at least two of three replicate wells. Cross-reactive clonotypes were defined as significantly expanded in both SARS-CoV-2 spike wells and at least one common cold coronavirus spike condition. CDR3 homology was assessed with Levenshtein distances (stringdist) and unrooted phylogenetic trees (ape) in R version 3.6.1. TCRdb cleaned the public reads at Q25 with fastp, built clones with MiXCR and kept in-frame beta chains. Rows are unified per CDR3 protein, each entry keeping the most common DNA and genes. These V and J calls originate from TCRdb's pipeline instead of the authors' own analysis. A total of tens of thousands of distinct CDR3 sequences appear in this sample, 28% of them only once. Around 7.4% of the sample rests with the top ten.

Reading the label with the study, this specimen's time point is: late sampling 161 to 241 days after vaccination in three convalescent patients. Sample treatment or condition, as interpreted from the label and publication: roughly 11-day PBMC culture with coronavirus spike peptide pools or control peptides (ViraFEST assay). To expand antigen-specific T cells with peptide pools and then pick out the expanded clonotypes through TCR sequencing, the study relied on the ViraFEST assay. The positive SARS-CoV-2 PCR tests of the convalescent patients were dated from March to December 2020, before the Alpha, Beta and Delta variants emerged in the United States. Each well held some 2 million PBMCs cultured with roughly 10 ug/ml peptide pools in IMDM containing roughly 5% human AB serum and roughly 9.3 IU/ml IL-2. Half of the culture medium was replaced with fresh IL-2-containing medium on days 3 and 7. CD4+ T cells were isolated after approximately ten days of culture through negative selection using the EasySep CD4+ T cell isolation kit. PBMCs were separated from whole blood using Ficoll-Paque Plus gradient centrifugation and then either used fresh or cryopreserved at -140C. In general, triplicate wells were set up for every culture condition.

Overall study outcomes, separate from this receptor: An increase in the median number of SARS-CoV-2-reactive clonotypes from roughly 20 after infection to 38 after vaccination was observed, but the change was not found to be significant. Only a relatively small number of convalescent patients were included in the study, and early timepoints following natural infection were not analyzed. Of the vaccine-specific clones found in convalescent patients, nearly all (304 of 307) were mono-reactive for SARS-CoV-2 spike instead of being cross-reactive with common cold coronaviruses. Among the post-vaccine SARS-CoV-2-reactive clones in convalescent patients, a median about 89% showed up only after vaccination, which suggests vaccine-specific priming.

Sequenced here: CD4+ T cells from blood, cultured in vitro, sampled about 7 months after SARS-CoV-2 vaccination. The clonotype comes from a human donor who had recovered from COVID-19. This chain is built from TRBV28 and TRBJ1-5; the D gene identity is not certain. The CDR3 in this case is CASSSGGMLLEPQHF. The bases are TGTGCCAGCAGTTCGGGAGGAATGCTTTTGGAGCCCCAGCATTTT.